The rows below give T cell receptor beta chains drawn from one sample of a study of shared clonotypes between healthy human individuals. Assay: immunoSEQ multiplex PCR; the TCRdb copy retains only in-frame clones and omits some. Of about 800,000 clones listed, around 96% are singletons. Sequencing was carried out using naive CD8+ T cells sorted from blood. These receptors all stem from a man aged 25-40 years in good health. Both conserved end residues are trimmed from each CDR3.

v_gene	j_gene	CDR3aa
TRBV7-2	TRBJ2-7	ASSFWASGTYEQY
TRBV28	TRBJ2-7	ASSRDRGLIYEQY
TRBV7-9	TRBJ2-3	ASSSRTDTQY
TRBV19	TRBJ2-1	ATRGSSYNEQF
TRBV6-1	TRBJ2-3	ASSEEDGLSSTDTQY
TRBV4-1	TRBJ1-1	ASSQGDRVWTEAF
TRBV7-8	TRBJ1-2	ASSSENRGLDDYGYT
TRBV28	TRBJ1-1	ASSPTGEAF
TRBV9	TRBJ2-1	ASSATGTGPNNEQF
TRBV5-8	TRBJ1-2	ASSLGTGWDYGYT
TRBV27	TRBJ2-7	ASSLGGRVYEQY
TRBV29-1	TRBJ2-1	SVRTGSSIYNEQF
TRBV5-4	TRBJ2-7	ASSLRGQGSYEQY
TRBV7-9	TRBJ1-1	ASSFPGRGIEAF
TRBV5-1	TRBJ2-3	ASNSNRDRDVGDTQY
TRBV19	TRBJ2-1	ASSRGLAGGGRNNEQF
TRBV6-6	TRBJ2-1	ASSYSRGVVDDEQF
TRBV15	TRBJ2-3	ATSPSVLNTDTQY
TRBV30	TRBJ2-1	AWSGLARAAYNEQF
TRBV7-8	TRBJ2-7	ASTHFLGPRDRGRFGYEQY
TRBV6-6	TRBJ2-1	ASRVRGQGNEQF
TRBV12-5	TRBJ1-1	ASAAGVNTEAF
TRBV4-1	TRBJ2-7	ASSQDISGRRYEQY
TRBV5-5	TRBJ2-1	ASSSPPNDEQF
TRBV5-6	TRBJ2-7	ASRASGHPTYEQY
TRBV9	TRBJ2-7	ASSHTGTSGRTSSYEQY
TRBV7-6	TRBJ1-1	ASSLAPGGIEAF
TRBV9	TRBJ2-1	ASSARMGLAPSSSYNEQF
TRBV29-1	TRBJ2-5	SVEIGQDQETQY
TRBV2	TRBJ2-5	ASSGAEWETQY
TRBV7-9	TRBJ2-1	ASSQTSGSSYNEQF
TRBV29-1	TRBJ2-7	SVEGYGGGALRGSYEQY